The next 3 T cell receptor beta chains were all read from a single sample in a study of T cells after yellow fever vaccination. TCRdb re-called the 5' RACE reads through MiXCR, storing one row per CDR3 protein. The sample has fewer than 400,000 distinct CDR3 sequences; roughly 10% are singletons. Sequencing used CD4+ T cells sorted from PBMCs, obtained 45 days after the yellow fever booster vaccination. The receptors stem from a young man who received the YFV17D yellow fever vaccine.

This clonotype showed up just a few times. The V gene is TRBV4-3, the J gene TRBJ2-5, with 12 nucleotides matching TRBD1. V was pared by 7 bases and J by 4 bases, with 10 bases of the junction left unmatched. This CDR3 region has 16 residues. Germline assignment: CDR1 LGHNA and CDR2 YSLEER. The CDR3 loop reads CASTQSGTGGGETQYF. The CDR3 DNA sequence: TGCGCCAGCACCCAGTCCGGGACAGGGGGCGGAGAGACCCAGTACTTC.

In its sample, this clonotype was seen a few times. The chain couples TRBV14 to TRBJ1-3, with unresolved D. Trimming shortened V by 4 bases and J by 0 bases, and 7 bases separated the two germline ends. Germline lookup yields CDR1 SGHDN and CDR2 FVKESK. This CDR3 contains 14 residues. The CDR3 spells CASSRTLSGNTIYF. CDR3 nucleotides: TGTGCCAGCAGCCGAACTCTCTCTGGAAACACCATATATTTT.

This clonotype has just a few counts. One junction end disagrees with the germline gene, perhaps due to a read error. The gene calls are TRBV20-1 and TRBJ2-1, with 9 positions matching TRBD2. This CDR3 region has 14 residues. From germline, CDR1 is DFQATT and CDR2 SNEGSKA (reference sequence). The CDR3 DNA reads as TGCAGTGCACCGGGACTAGCCTCCCACAATGAGCAGTTCTTC. It specifies CSAPGLASHNEQFF.